This TCR beta chain was identified during a study of response to subunit inactivated influenza vaccine (dated by TCRdb to the late 2010s). About the study as a whole: The study used deep quantitative T cell receptor repertoire profiling to track responses to a trivalent subunit inactivated influenza vaccine.

The CDR3 numbers 17 residues from cysteine through phenylalanine. Only the CDR3 DNA is retained, 51 bases long and in frame from the first base. V is shortened by 1 base, J by 1 base, and the region joining them spans 17 bases. Via the germline V gene, CDR1 is SGHVS and CDR2 FQNEAQ. A few counts support this clonotype. This clone's antigen is unknown. Base qualities are not recorded, but no much larger clone differs from it by a single base. The full study reports these points: According to the authors, only a limited number of new T cells may be recruited by each seasonal influenza vaccination.

Receptor libraries were prepared by RT-PCR. The instrument was an Illumina HiSeq 2500. TCRdb reworked the public reads: Q25 trimming with fastp, MiXCR clone assembly, productive beta chains retained. Rows with one shared CDR3 protein collapse into an entry with the most common genes and DNA. The sample table lists about 540,000 distinct CDR3 sequences, approximately 22% of them with a count of one. The leading ten clones occupy about 2.8% of the sample. The same data also contributed to another study, on T cells expressing NK-cell markers. The second source states: TCR beta cDNA libraries were prepared using 5'RACE template switching, which introduced a universal primer site and unique molecular identifiers. TCR beta-chain repertoires were profiled in sorted CD3+CD56+NKG2C+, CD3+CD56+NKG2C- and CD3+CD56-NKG2C+ T-cell subsets from fewer than 10 donors. Of the eight sequenced donors, seven were found to be HCMV-seropositive and one was found to be HCMV-seronegative. In several experiments an anti-gammadeltaTCR antibody was added to restrict sorting to alphabetaTCR-expressing T cells. In more than five donors, the dominant CD3+CD56+NKG2C+ clonotypes ranked among the top 10 CD8+ clonotypes, making up about 1.0-7.0% of CD8+ T cells. Those dominant clonotypes were again the most abundant among CD3+CD56-NKG2C+ cells in a few donors, at roughly 28.3-65%. Whether the expanded NKG2C-expressing T cell clones were specific for HCMV antigens was left unclear. All eight donors whose samples were sequenced were randomly selected healthy volunteers, three of them men and five women. To determine HCMV serostatus, a commercial ELISA kit was used to detect HCMV-specific IgG in serum. Ficoll density gradient centrifugation was used to isolate peripheral blood mononuclear cells from blood. CD4+ and CD8+ T cells were isolated from PBMC by magnetic immunoseparation with Miltenyi isolation kits. Synthesis of cDNA was primed from the TCR beta constant segment and was followed by two consecutive PCR amplification steps. The libraries were sequenced on Illumina HiSeq 2000/2500, MiSeq or NextSeq, producing 2 x 150 bp reads. MIGEC was used to demultiplex reads and group reads by UMI, and MiTCR was used to assemble and quantify clonotypes. Only TCR cDNA sequences supported by at least two reads were kept to exclude erroneous sequences. The tcR package was used for downstream repertoire analysis, and clonotypes were matched across fractions by CDR3 nucleotide sequence plus V segment. Antigen specificity was annotated against VDJdb with VDJmatch, allowing one amino acid substitution in CDR3.

This receptor chain uses TRBV7-8 and TRBJ2-7; the D gene assignment is perhaps TRBD1 or TRBD2, with each matching 6 bases. The sequence was collected from a man over 45 who received an inactivated influenza vaccine. Donor details come from another sample of the same person, matched by shared clones. Sequenced here: CD4+ T cells sorted from PBMCs, sampled roughly 12 days after vaccination. The nucleotides are TGTGCCAGCAGCTTAGTCAGTGCTAGGGGGGAGTCCTACGAGCAGTACTTC. Translated, this gives CASSLVSARGESYEQYF.